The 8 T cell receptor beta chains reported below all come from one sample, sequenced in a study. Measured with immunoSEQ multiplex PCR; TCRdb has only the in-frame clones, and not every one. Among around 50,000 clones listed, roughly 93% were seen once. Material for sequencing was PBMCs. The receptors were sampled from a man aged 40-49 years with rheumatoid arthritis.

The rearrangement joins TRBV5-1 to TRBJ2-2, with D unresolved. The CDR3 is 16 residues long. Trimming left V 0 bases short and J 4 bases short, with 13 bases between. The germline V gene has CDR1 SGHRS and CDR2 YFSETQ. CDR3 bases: TGCGCCAGCAGCTTGGAAACCCAATTGGGCACCGGGGAGCTGTTTTTT. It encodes CASSLETQLGTGELFF. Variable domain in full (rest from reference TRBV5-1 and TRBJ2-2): KAGVTQTPRYLIKTRGQQVTLSCSPISGHRSVSWYQQTPGQGLQFLFEYFSETQRNKGNFPGRFSGRQFSNSRSEMNVSTLELGDSALYLCASSLETQLGTGELFFGEGSRLTVL.

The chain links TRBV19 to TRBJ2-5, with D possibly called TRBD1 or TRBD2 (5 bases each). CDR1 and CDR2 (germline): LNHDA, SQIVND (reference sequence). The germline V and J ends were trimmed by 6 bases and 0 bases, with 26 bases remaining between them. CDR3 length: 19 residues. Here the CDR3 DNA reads TGTGCCAGTAGCAACCAACTAGTGCGAGGGGAAACGTACCAAGAGACCCAGTACTTC. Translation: CASSNQLVRGETYQETQYF.

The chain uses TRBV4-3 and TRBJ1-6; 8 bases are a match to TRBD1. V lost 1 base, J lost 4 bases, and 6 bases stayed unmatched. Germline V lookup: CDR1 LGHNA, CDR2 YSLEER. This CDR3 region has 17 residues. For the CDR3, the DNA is TGCGCCAGCAGCCAAGGTGGACAGGGAGATTATAATTCACCCCTCCACTTT. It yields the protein CASSQGGQGDYNSPLHF.

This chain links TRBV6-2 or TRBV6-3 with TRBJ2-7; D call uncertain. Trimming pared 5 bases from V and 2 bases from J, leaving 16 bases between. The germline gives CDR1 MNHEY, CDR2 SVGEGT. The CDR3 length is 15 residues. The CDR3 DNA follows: TGTGCCAGCAGTACGGCCCTAGAGGAACCCTACGAGCAGTACTTC. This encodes CASSTALEEPYEQYF.

The DNA of the CDR3 is TGCAGCGTAGGACAGGGAAGTGCTTCCAATGAGCAGTTCTTC. Protein sequence: CSVGQGSASNEQFF. The V gene is TRBV29-1, the J gene TRBJ2-1; 8 bases line up with TRBD1. V dropped 6 bases and J dropped 6; count of bases not matched to a gene: 10. The CDR3 length is 14 residues. Germline assignment: CDR1 SQVTM and CDR2 ANQGSEA.

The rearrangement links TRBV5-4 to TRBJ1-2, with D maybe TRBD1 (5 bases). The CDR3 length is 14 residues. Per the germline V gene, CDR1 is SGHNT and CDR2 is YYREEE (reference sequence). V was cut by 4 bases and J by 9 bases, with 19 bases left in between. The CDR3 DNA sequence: TGTGCCAGCAGCCCAGGGAGCAGAATGGAACGCTACACCTTC. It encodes CASSPGSRMERYTF.

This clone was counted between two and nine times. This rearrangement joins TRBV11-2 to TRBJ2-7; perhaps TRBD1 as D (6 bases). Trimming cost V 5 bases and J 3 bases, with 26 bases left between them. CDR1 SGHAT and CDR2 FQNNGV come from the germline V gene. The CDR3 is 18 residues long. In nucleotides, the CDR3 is TGTGCCAGCAGCCGCCTAGGCCCCGGGACACCGGAGTTCTACGAGCAGTACTTC. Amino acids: CASSRLGPGTPEFYEQYF. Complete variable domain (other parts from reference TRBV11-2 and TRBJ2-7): EAGVAQSPRYKIIEKRQSVAFWCNPISGHATLYWYQQILGQGPKLLIQFQNNGVVDDSQLPKDRFSAERLKGVDSTLKIQPAKLEDSAVYLCASSRLGPGTPEFYEQYFGPGTRLTVT.

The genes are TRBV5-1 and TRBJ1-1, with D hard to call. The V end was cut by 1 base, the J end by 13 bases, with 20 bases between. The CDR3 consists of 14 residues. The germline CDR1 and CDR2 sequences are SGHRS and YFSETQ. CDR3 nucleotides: TGCGCCAGCAGCTTGTTATCCCCCAACTCGGTTTTTTTCTTT. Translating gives CASSLLSPNSVFFF.